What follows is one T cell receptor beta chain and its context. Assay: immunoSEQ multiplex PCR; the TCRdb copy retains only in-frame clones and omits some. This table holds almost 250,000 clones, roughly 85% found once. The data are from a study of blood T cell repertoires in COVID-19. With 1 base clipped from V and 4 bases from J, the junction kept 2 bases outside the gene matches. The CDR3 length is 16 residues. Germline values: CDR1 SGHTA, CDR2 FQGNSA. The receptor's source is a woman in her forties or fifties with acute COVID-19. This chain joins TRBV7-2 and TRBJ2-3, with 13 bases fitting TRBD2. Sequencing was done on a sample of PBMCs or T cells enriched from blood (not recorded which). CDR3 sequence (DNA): TGTGCCAGCAGCTTAGGACTAGCGGGGGGTCCAGATACGCAGTATTTT. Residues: CASSLGLAGGPDTQYF.